This T cell receptor beta chain was sequenced for a study of blood T cell repertoires in COVID-19. Overall study: Researchers got acute and convalescent COVID-19 samples from the United States, Italy and Spain. Sources were T cells, B-cell-depleted T cells, or PBMCs; the material itself was cDNA or gDNA.

The junction had 8 bases not matched to a gene; V was cut back by 3 bases and J by 0 bases. CDR1 is DFQATT and CDR2 is SNEGSKA in the germline V gene (reference sequence). This CDR3 is 16 amino acids long. In the original processing: Estimates of nucleated cell counts were drawn from the amplification of reference gene primers. Here immunoSEQ multiplex PCR was the method, and the copy in TCRdb shows in-frame clones only, minus some. The V and J calls and clone size were taken over from that table, and D and trimming were inferred from the DNA. This sample yields some 130,000 clones, of which roughly 69% are seen a single time; approximately 2% belongs to the top ten.

The origin of this receptor is a woman in her seventies with acute or convalescent COVID-19. Sequences were obtained from peripheral blood. The chain couples TRBV20-1 to TRBJ2-3; 8 bases align to TRBD2. This CDR3 reads CSASVGLALSTDTQYF. The CDR3, as DNA: TGCAGTGCTAGTGTCGGACTAGCCCTTAGCACAGATACGCAGTATTTT.